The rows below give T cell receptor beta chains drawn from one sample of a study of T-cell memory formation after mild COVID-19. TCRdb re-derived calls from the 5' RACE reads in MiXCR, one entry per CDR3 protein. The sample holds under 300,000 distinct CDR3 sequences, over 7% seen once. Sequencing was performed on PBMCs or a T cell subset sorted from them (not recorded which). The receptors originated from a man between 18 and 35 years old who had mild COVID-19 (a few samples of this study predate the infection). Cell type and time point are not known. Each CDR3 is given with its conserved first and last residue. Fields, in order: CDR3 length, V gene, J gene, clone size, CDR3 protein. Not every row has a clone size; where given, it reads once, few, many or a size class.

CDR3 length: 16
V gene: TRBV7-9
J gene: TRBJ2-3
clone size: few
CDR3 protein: CASSLVAKAGTDTQYF

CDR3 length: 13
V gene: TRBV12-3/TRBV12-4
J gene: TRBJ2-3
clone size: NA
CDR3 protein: CASSSHGSDTQYF

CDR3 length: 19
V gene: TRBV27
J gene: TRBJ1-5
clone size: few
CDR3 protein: CASSSKWESQGIGNQPQHF

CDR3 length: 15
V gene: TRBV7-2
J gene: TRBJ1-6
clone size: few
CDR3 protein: CASSLEGGPNSPLHF

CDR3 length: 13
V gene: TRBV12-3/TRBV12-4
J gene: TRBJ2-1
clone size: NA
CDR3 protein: CASRRIQGNEQFF

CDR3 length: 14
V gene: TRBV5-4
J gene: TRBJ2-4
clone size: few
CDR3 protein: CASSLVGQTMDQYF

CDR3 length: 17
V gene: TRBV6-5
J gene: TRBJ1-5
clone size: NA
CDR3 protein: CASSPRTGTISNQPQHF

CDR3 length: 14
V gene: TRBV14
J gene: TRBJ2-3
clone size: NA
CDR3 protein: CASSAGGPADTQYF

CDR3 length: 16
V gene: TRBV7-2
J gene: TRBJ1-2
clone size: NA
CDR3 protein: CASSLFPATEIYGYTF

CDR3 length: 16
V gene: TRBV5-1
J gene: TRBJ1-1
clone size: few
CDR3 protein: CASSLGTGGNGAEAFF

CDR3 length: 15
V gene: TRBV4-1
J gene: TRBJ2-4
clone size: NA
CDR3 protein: CASSQVGRGRNIQYF

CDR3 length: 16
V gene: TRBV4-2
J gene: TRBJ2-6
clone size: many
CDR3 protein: CASSQEAGAGANVLTF

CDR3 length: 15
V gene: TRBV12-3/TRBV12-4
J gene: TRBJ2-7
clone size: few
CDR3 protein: CASSLVQGEPYEQYF

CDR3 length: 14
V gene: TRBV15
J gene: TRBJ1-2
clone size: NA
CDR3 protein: CATTSRQGNYGYTF

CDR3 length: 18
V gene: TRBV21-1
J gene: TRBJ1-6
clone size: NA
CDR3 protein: CASSEKMKRQPNNSPLHF

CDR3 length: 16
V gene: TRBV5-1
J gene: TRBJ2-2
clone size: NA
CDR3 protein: CASTSTGTGVTGELFF

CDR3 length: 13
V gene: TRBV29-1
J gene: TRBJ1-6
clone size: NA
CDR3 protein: CSVADRGNSPLHF

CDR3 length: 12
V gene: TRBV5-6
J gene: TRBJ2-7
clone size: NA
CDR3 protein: CASSFGLYEQYF

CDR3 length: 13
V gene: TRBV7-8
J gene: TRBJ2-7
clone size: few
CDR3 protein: CASRGLRGIEQYF

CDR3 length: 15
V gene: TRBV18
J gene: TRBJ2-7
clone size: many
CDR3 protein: CASSPGETVGFEQYF

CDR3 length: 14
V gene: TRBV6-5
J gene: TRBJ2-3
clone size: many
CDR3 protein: CASSYSGGTDTQYF

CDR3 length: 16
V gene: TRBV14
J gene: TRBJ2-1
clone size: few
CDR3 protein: CASSQGSGGAYNEQFF

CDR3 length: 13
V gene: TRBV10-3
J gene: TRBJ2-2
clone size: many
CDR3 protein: CAISESGTGELFF

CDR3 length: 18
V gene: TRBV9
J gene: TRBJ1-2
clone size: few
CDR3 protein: CASSVVMDRGPGDYGYTF

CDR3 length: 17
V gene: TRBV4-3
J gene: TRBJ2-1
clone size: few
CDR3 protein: CASSQDGGPRSYNEQFF

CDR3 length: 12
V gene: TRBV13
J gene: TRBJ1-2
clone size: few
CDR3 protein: CASSRTGRGYTF

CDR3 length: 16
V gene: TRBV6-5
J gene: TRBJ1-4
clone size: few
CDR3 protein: CASSLSDATGLEKLFF

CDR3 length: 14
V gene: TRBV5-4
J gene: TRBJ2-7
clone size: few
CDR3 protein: CASSQPGQNYEQYF

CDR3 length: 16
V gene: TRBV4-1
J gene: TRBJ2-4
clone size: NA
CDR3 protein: CASSPMPTGGAHIQYF

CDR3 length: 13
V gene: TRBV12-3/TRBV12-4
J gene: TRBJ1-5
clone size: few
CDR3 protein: CASSRQENQPQHF

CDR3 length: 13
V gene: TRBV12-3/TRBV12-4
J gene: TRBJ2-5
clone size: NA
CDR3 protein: CASSLTEEETQYF

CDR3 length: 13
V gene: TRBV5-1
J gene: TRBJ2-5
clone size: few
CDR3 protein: CASSQQASETQYF

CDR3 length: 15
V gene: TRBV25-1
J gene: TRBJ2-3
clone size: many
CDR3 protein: CASTPKRGGTDTQYF

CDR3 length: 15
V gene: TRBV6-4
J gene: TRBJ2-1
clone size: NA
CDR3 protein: CASSEGPGGYNEQFF

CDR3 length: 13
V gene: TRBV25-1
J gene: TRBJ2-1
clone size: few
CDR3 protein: CASSESVYNEQFF

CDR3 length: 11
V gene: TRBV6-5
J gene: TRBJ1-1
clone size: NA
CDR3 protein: CASSTPGEAFF

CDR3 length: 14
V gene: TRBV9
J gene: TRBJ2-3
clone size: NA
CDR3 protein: CASSVGSGSDTQYF

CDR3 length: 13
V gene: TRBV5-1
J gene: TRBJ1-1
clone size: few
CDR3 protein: CASSLGTIPGAFF

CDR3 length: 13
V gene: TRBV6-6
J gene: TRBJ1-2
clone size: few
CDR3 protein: CASTPNGNYGYTF

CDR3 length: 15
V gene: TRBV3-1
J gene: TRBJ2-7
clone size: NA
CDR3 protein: CASSQTGTYYYEQYF

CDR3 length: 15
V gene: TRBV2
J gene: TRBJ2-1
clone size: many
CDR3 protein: CASSVDRALYNEQFF

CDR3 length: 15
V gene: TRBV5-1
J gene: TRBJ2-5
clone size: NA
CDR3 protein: CASSFGRGIQETQYF